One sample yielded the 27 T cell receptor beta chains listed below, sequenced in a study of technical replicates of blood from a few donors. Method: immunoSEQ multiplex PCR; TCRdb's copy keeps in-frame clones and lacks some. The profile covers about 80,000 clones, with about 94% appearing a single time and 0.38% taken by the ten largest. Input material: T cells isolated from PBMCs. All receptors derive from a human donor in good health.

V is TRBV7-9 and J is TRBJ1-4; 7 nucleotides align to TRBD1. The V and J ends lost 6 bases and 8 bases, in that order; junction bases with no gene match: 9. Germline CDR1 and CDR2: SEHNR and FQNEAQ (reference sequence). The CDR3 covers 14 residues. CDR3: CASSFKGATEKLFF. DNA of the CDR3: TGTGCCAGCAGTTTCAAGGGGGCAACCGAAAAACTGTTTTTT.

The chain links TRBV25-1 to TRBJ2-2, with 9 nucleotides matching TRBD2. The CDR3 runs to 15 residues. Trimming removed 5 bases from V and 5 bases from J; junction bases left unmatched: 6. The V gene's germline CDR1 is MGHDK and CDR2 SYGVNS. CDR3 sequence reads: CASSPVAGETGELFF. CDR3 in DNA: TGTGCCAGCAGTCCAGTAGCGGGAGAAACCGGGGAGCTGTTTTTT. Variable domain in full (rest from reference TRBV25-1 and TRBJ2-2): EADIYQTPRYLVIGTGKKITLECSQTMGHDKMYWYQQDPGMELHLIHYSYGVNSTEKGDLSSESTVSRIRTEHFPLTLESARPSHTSQYLCASSPVAGETGELFFGEGSRLTVL.

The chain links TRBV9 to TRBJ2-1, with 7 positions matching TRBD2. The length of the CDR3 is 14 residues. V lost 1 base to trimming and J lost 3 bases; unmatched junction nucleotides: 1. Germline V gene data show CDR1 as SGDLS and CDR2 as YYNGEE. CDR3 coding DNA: TGTGCCAGCAGCGTACGCGGGAGCTACAATGAGCAGTTCTTC. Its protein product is CASSVRGSYNEQFF.

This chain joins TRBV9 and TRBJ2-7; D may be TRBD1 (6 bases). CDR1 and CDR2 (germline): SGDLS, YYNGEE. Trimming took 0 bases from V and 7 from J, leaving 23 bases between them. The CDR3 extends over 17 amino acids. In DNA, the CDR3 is TGTGCCAGCAGCGTAGGCCCCCGACAGGAGTTTAATAGTGAGCAGTACTTC. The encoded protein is CASSVGPRQEFNSEQYF.

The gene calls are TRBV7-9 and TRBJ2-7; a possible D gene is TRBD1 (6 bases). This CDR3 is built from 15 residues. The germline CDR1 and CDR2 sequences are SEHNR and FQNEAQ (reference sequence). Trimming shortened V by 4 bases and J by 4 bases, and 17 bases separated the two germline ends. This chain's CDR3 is CASSSSLGAAYEQYF. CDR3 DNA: TGTGCCAGCAGCTCCTCCCTGGGGGCAGCATACGAGCAGTACTTC.

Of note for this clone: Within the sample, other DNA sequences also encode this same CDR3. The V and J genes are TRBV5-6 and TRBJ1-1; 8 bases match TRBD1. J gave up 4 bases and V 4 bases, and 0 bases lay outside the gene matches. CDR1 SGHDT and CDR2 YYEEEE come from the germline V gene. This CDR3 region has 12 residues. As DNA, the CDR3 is TGTGCCAGCAGCACAGGGGGCACTGAAGCTTTCTTT. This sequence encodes CASSTGGTEAFF.

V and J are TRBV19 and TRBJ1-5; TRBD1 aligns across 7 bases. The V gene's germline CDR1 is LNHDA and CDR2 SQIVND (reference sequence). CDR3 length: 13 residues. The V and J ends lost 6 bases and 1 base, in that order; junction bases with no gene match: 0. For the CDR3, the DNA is TGTGCCAGTAGGGACAGGAGCAATCAGCCCCAGCATTTT. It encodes CASRDRSNQPQHF.

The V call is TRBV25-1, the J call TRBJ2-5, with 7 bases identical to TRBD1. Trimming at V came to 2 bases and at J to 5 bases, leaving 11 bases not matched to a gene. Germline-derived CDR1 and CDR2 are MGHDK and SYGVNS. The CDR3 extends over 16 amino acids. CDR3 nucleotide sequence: TGTGCCAGCAGTGAAACCGGGACAGAGTACTGGGAGACCCAGTACTTC. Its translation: CASSETGTEYWETQYF.

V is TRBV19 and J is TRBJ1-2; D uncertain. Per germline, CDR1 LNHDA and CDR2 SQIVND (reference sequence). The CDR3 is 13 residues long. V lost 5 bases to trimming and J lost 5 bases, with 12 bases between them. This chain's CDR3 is CASSPQGDYGYTF. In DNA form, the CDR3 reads TGTGCCAGTAGTCCCCAAGGAGATTATGGCTACACCTTC.

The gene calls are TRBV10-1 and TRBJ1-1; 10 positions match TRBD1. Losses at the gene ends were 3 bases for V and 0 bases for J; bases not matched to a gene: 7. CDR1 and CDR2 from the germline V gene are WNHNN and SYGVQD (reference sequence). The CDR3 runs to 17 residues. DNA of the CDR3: TGCGCCAGCAGTGACCGGGACAGGGGTCTTATGAACACTGAAGCTTTCTTT. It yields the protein CASSDRDRGLMNTEAFF.

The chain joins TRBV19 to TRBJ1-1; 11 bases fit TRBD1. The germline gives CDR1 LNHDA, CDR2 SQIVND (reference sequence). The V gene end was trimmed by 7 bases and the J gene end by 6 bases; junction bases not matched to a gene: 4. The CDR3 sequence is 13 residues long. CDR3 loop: CASTPGQGAEAFF. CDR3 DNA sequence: TGTGCCAGTACCCCGGGACAGGGGGCTGAAGCTTTCTTT.

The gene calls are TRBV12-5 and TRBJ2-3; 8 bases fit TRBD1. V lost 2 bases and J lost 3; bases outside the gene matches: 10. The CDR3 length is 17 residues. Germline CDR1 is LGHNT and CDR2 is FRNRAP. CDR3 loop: CASGLTQGQGKTDTQYF. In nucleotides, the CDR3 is TGTGCTAGTGGTTTGACCCAAGGACAGGGTAAGACAGATACGCAGTATTTT.

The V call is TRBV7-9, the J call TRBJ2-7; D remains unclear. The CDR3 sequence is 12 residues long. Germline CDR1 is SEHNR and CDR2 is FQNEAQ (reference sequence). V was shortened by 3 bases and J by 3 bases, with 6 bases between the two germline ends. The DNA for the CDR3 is TGTGCCAGCAGCTTTCAGAACTACGAGCAGTACTTC. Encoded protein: CASSFQNYEQYF.

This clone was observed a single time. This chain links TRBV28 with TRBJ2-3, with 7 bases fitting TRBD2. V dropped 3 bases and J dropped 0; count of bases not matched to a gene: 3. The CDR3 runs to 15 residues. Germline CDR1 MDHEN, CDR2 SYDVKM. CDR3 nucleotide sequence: TGTGCCAGCAGTTTGCCTAGCGGTAGCACAGATACGCAGTATTTT. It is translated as CASSLPSGSTDTQYF.

The CDR3 protein is CASSPSGTGNNEQFF. The CDR3 DNA follows: TGTGCCAGCAGCCCCTCCGGGACAGGCAACAATGAGCAGTTCTTC. V and J are TRBV9 and TRBJ2-1, with 8 bases identical to TRBD1. CDR1 is SGDLS and CDR2 is YYNGEE in the germline V gene. This CDR3 has 15 residues. Germline trimming cut 4 bases from V and 5 bases from J; bases unmatched to any gene: 8.

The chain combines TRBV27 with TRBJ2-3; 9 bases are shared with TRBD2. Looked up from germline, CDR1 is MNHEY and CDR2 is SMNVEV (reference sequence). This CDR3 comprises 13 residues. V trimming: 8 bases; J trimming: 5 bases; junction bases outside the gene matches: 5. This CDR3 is CASAGGPQDTQYF. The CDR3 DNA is TGTGCCAGCGCGGGAGGGCCTCAAGATACGCAGTATTTT.

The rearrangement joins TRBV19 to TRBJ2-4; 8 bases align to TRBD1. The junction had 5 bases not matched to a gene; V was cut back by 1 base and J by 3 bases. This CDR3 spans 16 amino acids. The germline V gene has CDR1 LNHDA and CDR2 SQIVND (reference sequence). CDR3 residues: CASSIGTGIGKNIQYF. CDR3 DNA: TGTGCCAGTAGTATAGGGACAGGGATAGGCAAAAACATTCAGTACTTC.

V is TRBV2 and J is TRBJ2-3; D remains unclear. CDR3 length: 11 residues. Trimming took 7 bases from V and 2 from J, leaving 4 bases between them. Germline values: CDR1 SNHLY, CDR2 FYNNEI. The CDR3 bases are TGTGCCAGCACATCCACAGATACGCAGTATTTT. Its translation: CASTSTDTQYF.

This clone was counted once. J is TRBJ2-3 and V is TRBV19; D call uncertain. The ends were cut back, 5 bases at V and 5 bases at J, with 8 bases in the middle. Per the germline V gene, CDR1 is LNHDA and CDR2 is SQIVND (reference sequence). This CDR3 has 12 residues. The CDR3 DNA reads TGTGCCAGTAGTCAGAGCGTAGATACGCAGTATTTT. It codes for CASSQSVDTQYF.

Here the CDR3 DNA reads TGTGCCAGCAGTTTTGGAGGGGAGCCCTACAATGAGCAGTTCTTC. Protein: CASSFGGEPYNEQFF. This chain uses TRBV27 with TRBJ2-1; tentative D call: TRBD2 (6 bases). Germline-derived CDR1 and CDR2 are MNHEY and SMNVEV (reference sequence). The CDR3 is made up of 15 amino acids. V lost 3 bases and J 2 bases, leaving 11 bases between the germline ends.

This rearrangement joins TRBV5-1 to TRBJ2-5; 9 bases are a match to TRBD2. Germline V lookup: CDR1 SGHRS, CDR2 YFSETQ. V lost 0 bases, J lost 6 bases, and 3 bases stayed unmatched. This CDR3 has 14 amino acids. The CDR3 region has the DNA TGCGCCAGCAGCTTGGGAGCGGGAGGTCAGACCCAGTACTTC. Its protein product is CASSLGAGGQTQYF.

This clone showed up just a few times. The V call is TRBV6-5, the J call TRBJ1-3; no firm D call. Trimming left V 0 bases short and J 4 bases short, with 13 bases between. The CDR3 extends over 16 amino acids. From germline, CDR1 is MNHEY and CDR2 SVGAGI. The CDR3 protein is CASSYSLALAGNTIYF. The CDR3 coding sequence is TGTGCCAGCAGTTACTCACTTGCCTTAGCGGGAAACACCATATATTTT.

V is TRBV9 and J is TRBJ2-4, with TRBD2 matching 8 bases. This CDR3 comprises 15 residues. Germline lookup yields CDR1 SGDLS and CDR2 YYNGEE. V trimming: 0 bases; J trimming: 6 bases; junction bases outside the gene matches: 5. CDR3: CASSVDPRGGNIQYF. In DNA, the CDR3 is TGTGCCAGCAGCGTAGACCCTCGGGGGGGAAACATTCAGTACTTC.

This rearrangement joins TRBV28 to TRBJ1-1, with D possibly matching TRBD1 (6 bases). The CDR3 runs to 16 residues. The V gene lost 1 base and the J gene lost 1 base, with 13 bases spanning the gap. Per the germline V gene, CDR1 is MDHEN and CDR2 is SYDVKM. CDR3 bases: TGTGCCAGCAGTTTATCCCTTGGGGGGGCGAACACTGAAGCTTTCTTT. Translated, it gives CASSLSLGGANTEAFF.

The CDR3 coding sequence is TGTGCCAGCAGCTATCCCGGGACAGGGTCGAGTGAAGCTTTCTTT. Its protein is CASSYPGTGSSEAFF. The chain is built from TRBV5-6 and TRBJ1-1; 9 bases are a match to TRBD1. The J segment lost 7 bases and the V segment lost 3 bases, leaving 10 bases of the junction unmatched. Germline loops: CDR1 SGHDT, CDR2 YYEEEE. The CDR3 has 15 amino acids.

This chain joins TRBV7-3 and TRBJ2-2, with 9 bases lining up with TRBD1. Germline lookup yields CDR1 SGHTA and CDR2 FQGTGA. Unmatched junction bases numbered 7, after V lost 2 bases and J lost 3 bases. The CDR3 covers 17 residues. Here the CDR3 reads CASSLSTGGAYTGELFF. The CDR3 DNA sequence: TGTGCCAGCAGCTTATCTACAGGGGGCGCATACACCGGGGAGCTGTTTTTT.

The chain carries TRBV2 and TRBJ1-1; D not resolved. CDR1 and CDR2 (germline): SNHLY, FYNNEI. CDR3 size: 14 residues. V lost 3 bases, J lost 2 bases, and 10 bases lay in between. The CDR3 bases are TGTGCCAGCAGTGATCAGCGTCTAAACACTGAAGCTTTCTTT. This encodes CASSDQRLNTEAFF.